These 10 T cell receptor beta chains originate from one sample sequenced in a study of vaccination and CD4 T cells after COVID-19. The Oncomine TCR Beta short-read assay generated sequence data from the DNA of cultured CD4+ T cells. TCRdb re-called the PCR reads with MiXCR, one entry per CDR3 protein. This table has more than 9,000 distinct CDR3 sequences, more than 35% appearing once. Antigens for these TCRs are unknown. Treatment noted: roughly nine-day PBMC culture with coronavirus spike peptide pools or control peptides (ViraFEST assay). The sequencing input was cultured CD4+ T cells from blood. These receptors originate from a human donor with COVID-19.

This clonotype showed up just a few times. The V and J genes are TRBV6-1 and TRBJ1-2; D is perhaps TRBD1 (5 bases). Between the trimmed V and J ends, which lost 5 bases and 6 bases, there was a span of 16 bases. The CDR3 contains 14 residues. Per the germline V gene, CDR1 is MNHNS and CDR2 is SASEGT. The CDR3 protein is CASSPRGEIDGYTF. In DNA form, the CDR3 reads TGTGCCAGCAGTCCCCGGGGGGAAATCGATGGCTACACCTTC.

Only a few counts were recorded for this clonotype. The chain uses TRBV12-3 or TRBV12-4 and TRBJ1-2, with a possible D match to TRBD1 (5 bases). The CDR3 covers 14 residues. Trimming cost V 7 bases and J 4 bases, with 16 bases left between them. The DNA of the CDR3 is TGTGCCAGCACACCGCGGGGCGACCCCTATGGCTACACCTTC. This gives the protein CASTPRGDPYGYTF.

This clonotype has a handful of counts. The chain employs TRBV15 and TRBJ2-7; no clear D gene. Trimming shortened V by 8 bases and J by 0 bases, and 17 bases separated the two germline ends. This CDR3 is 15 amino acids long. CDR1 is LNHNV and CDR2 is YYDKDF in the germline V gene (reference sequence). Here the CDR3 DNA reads TGTGCCACCCGGATCAAAACAGCAAGCTCCTACGAGCAGTACTTC. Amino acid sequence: CATRIKTASSYEQYF.

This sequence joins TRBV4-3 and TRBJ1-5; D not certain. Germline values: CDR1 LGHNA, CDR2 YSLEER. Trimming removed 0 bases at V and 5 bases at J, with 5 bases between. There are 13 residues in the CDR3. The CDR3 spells CASSQEAYQPQHF. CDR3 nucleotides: TGCGCCAGCAGCCAAGAAGCGTATCAGCCCCAGCATTTT.

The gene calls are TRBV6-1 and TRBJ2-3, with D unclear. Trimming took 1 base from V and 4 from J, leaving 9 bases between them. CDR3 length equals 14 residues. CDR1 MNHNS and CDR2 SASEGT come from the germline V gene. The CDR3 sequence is CASSEGRVPDTQYF. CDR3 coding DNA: TGTGCCAGCAGTGAAGGAAGGGTTCCAGATACGCAGTATTTT.

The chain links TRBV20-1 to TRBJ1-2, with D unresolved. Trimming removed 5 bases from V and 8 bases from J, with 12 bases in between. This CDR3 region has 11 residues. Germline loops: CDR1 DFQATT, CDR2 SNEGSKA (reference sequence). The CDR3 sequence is CSAQLYGGYTF. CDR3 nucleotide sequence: TGCAGTGCTCAGCTCTATGGGGGCTACACCTTC.

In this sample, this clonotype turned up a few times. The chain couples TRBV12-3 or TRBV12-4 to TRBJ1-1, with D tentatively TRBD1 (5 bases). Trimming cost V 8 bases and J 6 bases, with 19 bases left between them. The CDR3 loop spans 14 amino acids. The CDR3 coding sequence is TGTGCCAGCGACTACGGGCAGGGAGTTCCTGAAGCTTTCTTT. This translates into CASDYGQGVPEAFF.

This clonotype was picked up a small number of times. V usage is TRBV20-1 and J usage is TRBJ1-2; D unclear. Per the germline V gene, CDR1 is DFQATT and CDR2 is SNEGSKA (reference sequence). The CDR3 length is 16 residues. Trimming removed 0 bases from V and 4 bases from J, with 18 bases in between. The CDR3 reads CSARDNLPARPYGYTF. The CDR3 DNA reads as TGCAGTGCTAGAGATAACCTACCGGCTCGACCCTATGGCTACACCTTC.

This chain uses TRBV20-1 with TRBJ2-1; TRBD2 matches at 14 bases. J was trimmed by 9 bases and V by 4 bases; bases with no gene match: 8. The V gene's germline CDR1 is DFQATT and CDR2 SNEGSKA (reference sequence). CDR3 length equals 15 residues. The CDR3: CSAKQTSGGAGEQFF. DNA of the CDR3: TGCAGTGCTAAGCAGACTAGCGGGGGGGCAGGTGAGCAGTTCTTC.

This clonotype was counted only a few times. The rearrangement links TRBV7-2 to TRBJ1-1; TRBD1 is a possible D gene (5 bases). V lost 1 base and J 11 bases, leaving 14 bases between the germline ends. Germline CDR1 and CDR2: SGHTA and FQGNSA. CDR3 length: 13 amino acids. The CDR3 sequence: CASSLDQARGAFF. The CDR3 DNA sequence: TGTGCCAGCAGCTTAGACCAGGCTCGGGGGGCTTTCTTT.